The table lists the clone carrying this T cell receptor delta chain with a few counts. Its target is not known. Sequences come from RNA converted to cDNA by reverse transcription. The CDR3 regions were amplified by multiplex PCR from V-gene primers to a constant-region primer. TCRdb ran CATT on the multiplex PCR reads. The sample shows over 45,000 delta-chain clones, over 13% of them seen only once. CDR3 size: 19 residues. Trimming removed 1 base at V and 0 bases at J, with 23 bases between. CDR1 GEAIGNYY and CDR2 EKD come from the germline V gene. This sample is part of a study of Vδ1+ human thymocytes. The study's findings and limits: Thymic TRG and TRD repertoires appeared highly polyclonal, with Gaussian CDR3 length distributions.

The gene calls are TRDV2 and TRDJ1; D gene uncertain. This TCR was recovered from a girl under three years old who had congenital heart surgery. Sequencing was performed on Vdelta1+ gamma-delta thymocytes from the thymus. Regarding subset: FACS-sorted CD3+ TCRalphabeta- TCRVdelta1+ TCRVdelta2- thymocytes. The DNA for the CDR3 is TGTGCCTGTGACACTGGGCTCAATGCCTGCGCCCCGTACACCGATAAACTCATCTTT. Encoded protein: CACDTGLNACAPYTDKLIF.